The 18 T cell receptor beta chains below come from one sample, sequenced in a study of blood T cell repertoires in COVID-19. Sequencing was performed with immunoSEQ multiplex PCR; in TCRdb, only in-frame clones are kept and a portion is missing. The table has 60,000 to 80,000 clones, roughly 84% seen once. Sample: peripheral blood. The receptors were gathered from a man aged 50 to 60 with active COVID-19.

The V and J genes are TRBV15 and TRBJ1-2, with 7 bases that match TRBD1. Germline-derived CDR1 and CDR2 are LNHNV and YYDKDF (reference sequence). The CDR3 covers 14 residues. V was clipped by 1 base and J by 10 bases; unmatched bases: 9. The CDR3 reads CATSRGGTGQIYTF. The CDR3 DNA reads TGTGCCACCAGCAGAGGCGGGACGGGACAGATCTACACCTTC.

This clone has only one observation. This chain uses TRBV29-1 with TRBJ1-5, with 8 bases fitting TRBD1. Germline assignment: CDR1 SQVTM and CDR2 ANQGSEA. The V gene end was trimmed by 5 bases and the J gene end by 4 bases; junction bases not matched to a gene: 4. CDR3 size: 13 residues. The DNA of the CDR3 is TGCAGCGTTCGGCAGGGGGCAAATCAGCCCCAGCATTTT. Its translation: CSVRQGANQPQHF.

V gene TRBV6-2 or TRBV6-3 combines with J gene TRBJ1-5, with 7 bases that match TRBD1. Germline V CDR1 and CDR2: MNHEY, SVGEGT. The junction had 5 bases not matched to a gene; V was cut back by 2 bases and J by 7 bases. CDR3 length equals 14 residues. This CDR3 is CASSYEGAGQPQHF. The CDR3 DNA reads TGTGCCAGCAGTTACGAGGGGGCGGGACAGCCCCAGCATTTT.

The chain links TRBV12-3 or TRBV12-4 to TRBJ2-3; 8 nucleotides align to TRBD2. The CDR3 extends over 13 amino acids. With V trimmed by 11 bases and J by 1 base, 5 bases remained unmatched. CDR3 residues: CACGGRRTDTQYF. In DNA, the CDR3 is TGTGCCTGCGGGGGGAGGCGCACAGATACGCAGTATTTT.

The V gene is TRBV5-4, the J gene TRBJ1-4, with unresolved D. V lost 4 bases and J 7 bases, leaving 26 bases between the germline ends. The CDR3 totals 18 residues. Germline V gives CDR1 SGHNT, CDR2 YYREEE (reference sequence). The CDR3 here is CASSPQVPAGVLVEKLFF. CDR3 in DNA: TGTGCCAGCAGCCCCCAGGTCCCAGCCGGGGTACTGGTTGAAAAACTGTTTTTT. The full variable domain, with the rest looked up from reference TRBV5-4 and TRBJ1-4, is ETGVTQSPTHLIKTRGQQVTLRCSSQSGHNTVSWYQQALGQGPQFIFQYYREEENGRGNFPPRFSGLQFPNYSSELNVNALELDDSALYLCASSPQVPAGVLVEKLFFGSGTQLSVL.

This clone has only a few counts. CDR3 DNA sequence: TGTGCCAGCAGTTTGTTTGGAGGGGCACCCCTCCACTTT. Protein: CASSLFGGAPLHF. This chain connects TRBV12-3 or TRBV12-4 to TRBJ1-6; a weak D match, TRBD1 (5 bases). The CDR3 runs to 13 residues. The V end lost 3 bases, the J end lost 11 bases, and 11 bases lay between the germline ends.

This clone was counted only a few times. The chain joins TRBV14 to TRBJ2-3; no definite D call. Germline V CDR1 and CDR2: SGHDN, FVKESK. Trimming shortened V by 3 bases and J by 0 bases, and 16 bases separated the two germline ends. The CDR3 is 17 amino acids. Here the CDR3 reads CASSHIGVTMSTDTQYF. CDR3 in DNA: TGTGCCAGCAGCCACATAGGAGTGACGATGAGCACAGATACGCAGTATTTT.

The rearrangement links TRBV4-1 to TRBJ1-2; no firm D call. The length of the CDR3 is 15 residues. The V end was cut by 0 bases, the J end by 1 base, with 9 bases between. CDR1 is MGHRA, CDR2 YSYEKL, per germline. CDR3 residues: CASSQDRNSNYGYTF. Here the CDR3 DNA reads TGCGCCAGCAGCCAAGATCGAAACAGTAACTATGGCTACACCTTC.

The table lists this clone with a few counts. The chain couples TRBV11-1 to TRBJ2-7; 9 bases align to TRBD2. The CDR3 extends over 15 amino acids. Germline V gene sequence: CDR1 SGHAT, CDR2 FQDESV (reference sequence). J was trimmed by 3 bases and V by 4 bases; bases with no gene match: 7. Here the CDR3 reads CASSSTTSGLYEQYF. CDR3 in DNA: TGTGCCAGCAGCTCCACGACTAGCGGTCTCTACGAGCAGTACTTC.

This rearrangement joins TRBV3-1 (or the pseudogene TRBV3-2) to TRBJ2-3, with 10 positions matching TRBD2. The V gene end was trimmed by 0 bases and the J gene end by 5 bases; junction bases not matched to a gene: 14. CDR1 and CDR2 from the germline V gene are LGHDT and YNNKEL (reference sequence). CDR3 length: 19 amino acids. In DNA, the CDR3 is TGTGCCAGCAGCCAAGATCCGGGCCTAGCGGGAGAAGCGGGAGATACGCAGTATTTT. Its translation: CASSQDPGLAGEAGDTQYF.

The rearrangement uses TRBV7-2 and TRBJ1-6, with D tentatively TRBD1 (5 bases). V shed 2 bases and J shed 10 bases, with 15 bases lying between them. Germline V lookup: CDR1 SGHTA, CDR2 FQGNSA. The CDR3 is 15 amino acids. This CDR3 reads CASSLLQVPSSPLHF. The DNA of the CDR3 is TGTGCCAGCAGCTTACTACAGGTACCCTCCTCACCCCTCCACTTT. The variable domain in full, with the rest retrieved from reference TRBV7-2 and TRBJ1-6, is GAGVSQSPSNKVTEKGKDVELRCDPISGHTALYWYRQSLGQGLEFLIYFQGNSAPDKSGLPSDRFSAERTGGSVSTLTIQRTQQEDSAVYLCASSLLQVPSSPLHFGNGTRLTVT.

This rearrangement joins TRBV5-1 to TRBJ2-7, with 7 bases identical to TRBD1. In germline, CDR1 is SGHRS, CDR2 YFSETQ. With 7 bases clipped from V and 5 bases from J, the junction kept 15 bases outside the gene matches. The CDR3 has 15 amino acids. This CDR3 is CASQMDRDRTHEQYF. The DNA for the CDR3 is TGCGCCAGCCAAATGGACCGGGACAGAACCCACGAGCAGTACTTC.

The chain couples TRBV2 to TRBJ2-7; TRBD1 matches 8 bases. Per germline, CDR1 SNHLY and CDR2 FYNNEI. V gave up 7 bases and J gave up 2 bases; unmatched junction bases: 7. The CDR3 runs 14 residues. CDR3 in amino acids: CASNGRTGTYEQYF. As DNA, the CDR3 is TGTGCCAGCAACGGCAGGACAGGGACCTACGAGCAGTACTTC.

V is TRBV6-2 or TRBV6-3 and J is TRBJ2-1, with 9 bases aligning to TRBD1. In germline, CDR1 is MNHEY, CDR2 SVGEGT. This CDR3 has 14 residues. V was clipped by 6 bases and J by 4 bases; unmatched bases: 4. CDR3 amino acids: CASSDRGGYNEQFF. CDR3 coding DNA: TGTGCCAGCAGCGACAGGGGGGGATACAATGAGCAGTTCTTC.

This chain uses TRBV6-5 with TRBJ2-1; 7 nucleotides match TRBD2. The CDR3 totals 15 residues. The V and J ends lost 6 bases and 0 bases, in that order; junction bases with no gene match: 5. Germline V gene lookup returns CDR1 MNHEY and CDR2 SVGAGI. CDR3 loop: CASSRPSGSYNEQFF. The CDR3, as DNA: TGTGCCAGCAGCAGACCTAGCGGCTCCTACAATGAGCAGTTCTTC.

This clone has only one observation. The V and J genes are TRBV9 and TRBJ2-3; 7 nucleotides match TRBD1. This CDR3 region has 18 residues. Germline V gene data show CDR1 as SGDLS and CDR2 as YYNGEE. Unmatched junction bases numbered 14, after V lost 4 bases and J lost 0 bases. The CDR3: CASSRRIRSGQSTDTQYF. The CDR3 DNA follows: TGTGCCAGCAGCCGTAGGATCAGATCGGGACAGAGCACAGATACGCAGTATTTT. The full variable domain, with the rest looked up from reference TRBV9 and TRBJ2-3, is DSGVTQTPKHLITATGQRVTLRCSPRSGDLSVYWYQQSLDQGLQFLIQYYNGEERAKGNILERFSAQQFPDLHSELNLSSLELGDSALYFCASSRRIRSGQSTDTQYFGPGTRLTVL.

This clone was counted ten times or more. J is TRBJ2-1 and V is TRBV5-1; 10 bases are shared with TRBD2. V was pared by 2 bases and J by 15 bases, with 11 bases of the junction left unmatched. The CDR3 has 14 residues. Germline V lookup: CDR1 SGHRS, CDR2 YFSETQ. CDR3 DNA sequence: TGCGCCAGCAGCTTCCTAGCGGGAGCTCCCAACCCGTTCTTC. Translation gives CASSFLAGAPNPFF. The variable domain in full, with the rest retrieved from reference TRBV5-1 and TRBJ2-1, is KAGVTQTPRYLIKTRGQQVTLSCSPISGHRSVSWYQQTPGQGLQFLFEYFSETQRNKGNFPGRFSGRQFSNSRSEMNVSTLELGDSALYLCASSFLAGAPNPFFGPGTRLTVL.

The chain links TRBV6-1 to TRBJ1-5, with D tentatively TRBD1 (5 bases). CDR1 and CDR2 (germline): MNHNS, SASEGT. V lost 1 base to trimming and J lost 7 bases, with 14 bases between them. The CDR3 spans 15 residues. CDR3 region: CASSEGRRDYQPQHF. CDR3 bases: TGTGCCAGCAGTGAAGGGCGGCGGGACTACCAGCCCCAGCATTTT.